The table lists the clone carrying this TCR beta chain with many counts. Germline V gene sequence: CDR1 SQVTM, CDR2 ANQGSEA. V was shortened by 5 bases and J by 2 bases, with 9 bases between the two germline ends. This CDR3 comprises 12 residues. TCRdb ran MiXCR on the 5' RACE reads and lists one entry per CDR3 protein. There are more than 60,000 distinct CDR3 sequences in the sample; around 14% occur only once, and about 6.1% lies in the top ten. This sample was included in a study of early T cells in non-severe SARS-CoV-2 infection. The sequencing input was whole blood. The chain is built from TRBV29-1 and TRBJ2-5, with D uncertain. The TCR was taken from an adult who was a healthcare worker with PCR-confirmed SARS-CoV-2 infection or an uninfected control (not recorded which). The CDR3 protein is CSVLKTQETQYF. The CDR3 DNA is TGCAGCGTTCTCAAAACACAAGAGACCCAGTACTTC. The full variable domain, with the rest looked up from reference TRBV29-1 and TRBJ2-5, is SAVISQKPSRDICQRGTSLTIQCQVDSQVTMMFWYRQQPGQSLTLIATANQGSEATYESGFVIDKFPISRPNLTFSTLTVSNMSPEDSSIYLCSVLKTQETQYFGPGTRLLVL.